Listed here are 15 T cell receptor beta chains from one sample, sequenced in a study of beta chain features in type 1 diabetes. Every bit of the isolated RNA underwent reverse transcription, so sequencing read expressed TCRB transcripts. Assay used: immunoSEQ multiplex PCR; TCRdb lists only in-frame clones, some missing. The table has 900,000 or so clones, 15% to 20% seen once; the top ten hold 0.023%. Sequencing input: naive CD4+ T cells from blood. The receptors originated from a woman younger than 35 in good health.

The chain couples TRBV21-1 to TRBJ2-7; the DNA was not compared with TRBD2, the D call given in the table. TRBV21-1 is a listed pseudogene. The CDR3 consists of 17 residues. In nucleotides, the CDR3 is TGTGCCAGCAGCAAAGCAGGACCTAGCGGGAGTAACTACGAGCAGTACTTC. This encodes CASSKAGPSGSNYEQYF.

Here the CDR3 DNA reads TGTGCCAGCAGCCAGAGACTAGCGGGAGGGCCGGAGAACACCGGGGAGCTGTTTTTT. Translating it yields CASSQRLAGGPENTGELFF. The chain combines TRBV7-9 with TRBJ2-2, with 14 bases aligning to TRBD2. Trimming cost V 5 bases and J 1 base; bases outside gene matches: 9. The germline V gene encodes CDR1 SEHNR and CDR2 FQNEAQ (reference sequence). The length of the CDR3 is 19 residues.

The chain carries TRBV5-4 and TRBJ2-3, with 10 bases identical to TRBD2. V shed 0 bases and J 3 bases; nucleotides not matched to a gene: 4. Germline V gives CDR1 SGHNT, CDR2 YYREEE (reference sequence). The CDR3 runs 16 residues. The CDR3 spells CASSLVLAGVTDTQYF. The CDR3 nucleotides read TGTGCCAGCAGCTTGGTTCTAGCGGGAGTGACAGATACGCAGTATTTT.

This clone was observed a handful of times. V is TRBV5-6 and J is TRBJ2-1, with 12 nucleotides matching TRBD2. The J segment lost 6 bases and the V segment lost 1 base, leaving 8 bases of the junction unmatched. The CDR3 length is 17 residues. Per germline, CDR1 SGHDT and CDR2 YYEEEE. Written as DNA, the CDR3 is TGTGCCAGCAGCTTGAGGGCGACTAGCGGGAGCTTCAATGAGCAGTTCTTC. It is translated as CASSLRATSGSFNEQFF.

This clone was counted between two and nine times. The chain uses TRBV6-5 and TRBJ1-5; no clear D. V lost 2 bases to trimming and J lost 5 bases, with 7 bases between them. The CDR3 consists of 13 residues. CDR1 and CDR2 from the germline V gene are MNHEY and SVGAGI. The DNA of the CDR3 is TGTGCCAGCAGTTACAACGGGGATCAGCCCCAGCATTTT. Amino acids: CASSYNGDQPQHF.

The chain joins TRBV15 to TRBJ1-2; D gene unclear. The CDR3 has 15 amino acids. Germline V gene sequence: CDR1 LNHNV, CDR2 YYDKDF (reference sequence). The V end was cut by 0 bases, the J end by 3 bases, with 11 bases between. This CDR3 reads CATSRDPDTYYGYTF. In DNA form, the CDR3 reads TGTGCCACCAGCAGAGATCCGGATACATACTATGGCTACACCTTC.

The chain links TRBV6-5 to TRBJ1-1; D is unclear. The V gene's germline CDR1 is MNHEY and CDR2 SVGAGI. CDR3 length equals 13 residues. Trimming stripped 6 bases from V and 0 bases from J, with 8 bases between. The CDR3 bases are TGTGCCAGCAGAGAAGTCGTGAACACTGAAGCTTTCTTT. Its translation: CASREVVNTEAFF.

The chain employs TRBV6-5 and TRBJ1-5, with unresolved D. The CDR3 has 13 residues. The germline V gene has CDR1 MNHEY and CDR2 SVGAGI. Trimming took 5 bases from V and 4 from J, leaving 9 bases between them. The CDR3 nucleotides read TGTGCCAGCAGTCGAGACTTGAATCAGCCCCAGCATTTT. Protein product: CASSRDLNQPQHF.

The rearrangement links TRBV7-2 to TRBJ2-7, with 9 bases that match TRBD2. V was pared by 1 base and J by 0 bases, with 1 base of the junction left unmatched. The CDR3 sequence is 15 residues long. Looked up from germline, CDR1 is SGHTA and CDR2 is FQGNSA. The CDR3 bases are TGTGCCAGCAGCTTAGGGCGGGGGGGCTCCTACGAGCAGTACTTC. It specifies CASSLGRGGSYEQYF.

This sequence joins TRBV15 and TRBJ2-7; 11 nucleotides align to TRBD1. The V segment lost 1 base and the J segment 0 bases; nucleotides outside the gene matches: 2. This CDR3 comprises 16 residues. Germline V lookup: CDR1 LNHNV, CDR2 YYDKDF (reference sequence). The CDR3 here is CATSRAGTGGSYEQYF. The CDR3 nucleotides read TGTGCCACCAGCAGAGCCGGGACAGGGGGCTCCTACGAGCAGTACTTC.

This clone was detected only a few times. The chain links TRBV14 to TRBJ2-2; the D is unclear. Trimming removed 0 bases at V and 3 bases at J, with 8 bases between. The CDR3 length is 15 residues. The germline V gene encodes CDR1 SGHDN and CDR2 FVKESK. The CDR3 sequence is CASSQEGIYTGELFF. Written as DNA, the CDR3 is TGTGCCAGCAGCCAAGAAGGTATCTACACCGGGGAGCTGTTTTTT.

There are a few counts of this clone. The chain couples TRBV19 to TRBJ2-1; 10 bases are a match to TRBD2. Unmatched junction bases numbered 7, after V lost 4 bases and J lost 7 bases. The CDR3 totals 15 residues. CDR1 is LNHDA and CDR2 is SQIVND in the germline V gene (reference sequence). CDR3 in DNA: TGTGCCAGTAGTAGAGTCCTAGCGGGAGATAATGAGCAGTTCTTC. Protein: CASSRVLAGDNEQFF.

The rearrangement links TRBV19 to TRBJ2-3; 10 nucleotides match TRBD1. CDR3 length: 16 residues. The germline CDR1 and CDR2 sequences are LNHDA and SQIVND (reference sequence). V shed 3 bases and J 4 bases; nucleotides not matched to a gene: 7. The CDR3 coding sequence is TGTGCCAGTAGTATGATAGGACAGGGGGTATCAGATACGCAGTATTTT. Translation gives CASSMIGQGVSDTQYF. The variable domain in full, completed from reference TRBV19 and TRBJ2-3, reads DGGITQSPKYLFRKEGQNVTLSCEQNLNHDAMYWYRQDPGQGLRLIYYSQIVNDFQKGDIAEGYSVSREKKESFPLTVTSAQKNPTAFYLCASSMIGQGVSDTQYFGPGTRLTVL.

This rearrangement joins TRBV6-5 to TRBJ1-5; 9 bases map to TRBD1. This CDR3 spans 15 amino acids. Germline assignment: CDR1 MNHEY and CDR2 SVGAGI. J was trimmed by 2 bases and V by 5 bases; bases with no gene match: 4. CDR3 amino acids: CASSRGQGGNQPQHF. CDR3 in DNA: TGTGCCAGCAGTAGGGGACAGGGCGGCAATCAGCCCCAGCATTTT.

The chain employs TRBV10-3 and TRBJ2-7; 9 positions agree with TRBD1. J gave up 5 bases and V 5 bases, and 4 bases lay outside the gene matches. This CDR3 is 13 amino acids long. Germline-derived CDR1 and CDR2 are ENHRY and SYGVKD. The CDR3 is CAISPTGGDEQYF. The CDR3, as DNA: TGTGCCATCAGTCCAACAGGGGGCGACGAGCAGTACTTC.